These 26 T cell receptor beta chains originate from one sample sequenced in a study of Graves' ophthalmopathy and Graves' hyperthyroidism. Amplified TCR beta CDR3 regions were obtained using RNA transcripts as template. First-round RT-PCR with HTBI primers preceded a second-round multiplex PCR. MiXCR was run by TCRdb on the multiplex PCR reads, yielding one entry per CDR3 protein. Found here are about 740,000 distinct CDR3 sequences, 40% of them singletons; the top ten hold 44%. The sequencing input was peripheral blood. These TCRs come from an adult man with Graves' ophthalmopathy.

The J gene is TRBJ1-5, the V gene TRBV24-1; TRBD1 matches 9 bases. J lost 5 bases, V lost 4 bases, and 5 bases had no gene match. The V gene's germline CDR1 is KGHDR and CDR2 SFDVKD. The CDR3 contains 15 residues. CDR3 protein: CATSEAGQGHQPQHF. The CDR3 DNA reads TGTGCCACCAGTGAAGCGGGACAGGGCCATCAGCCCCAGCATTTT.

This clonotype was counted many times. The CDR3 spells CSATVSRRGNQPQHF. The CDR3 region has the DNA TGCAGTGCCACGGTCAGCCGTAGGGGCAATCAGCCCCAGCATTTT. V and J are TRBV20-1 and TRBJ1-5, with D uncertain. CDR3 size: 15 residues. The germline CDR1 and CDR2 sequences are DFQATT and SNEGSKA (reference sequence). Trimming cost V 6 bases and J 2 bases, with 17 bases left between them.

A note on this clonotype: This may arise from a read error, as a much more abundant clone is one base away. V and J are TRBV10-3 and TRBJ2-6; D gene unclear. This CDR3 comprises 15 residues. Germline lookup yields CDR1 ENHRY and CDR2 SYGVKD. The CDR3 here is CASSSTPIRANVLTF. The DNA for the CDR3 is TGTGCCAGCAGTTCCACCCCCATTCGGGCCAACGTCCTGACTTTC.

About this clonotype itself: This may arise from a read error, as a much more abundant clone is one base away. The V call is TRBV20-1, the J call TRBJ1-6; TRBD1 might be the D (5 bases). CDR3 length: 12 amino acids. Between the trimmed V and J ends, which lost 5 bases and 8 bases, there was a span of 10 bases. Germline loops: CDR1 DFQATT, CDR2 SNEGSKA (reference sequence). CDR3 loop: CSAADNYSPLHF. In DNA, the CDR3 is TGCAGTGCTGCGGACAATTATTCACCCCTCCACTTT.

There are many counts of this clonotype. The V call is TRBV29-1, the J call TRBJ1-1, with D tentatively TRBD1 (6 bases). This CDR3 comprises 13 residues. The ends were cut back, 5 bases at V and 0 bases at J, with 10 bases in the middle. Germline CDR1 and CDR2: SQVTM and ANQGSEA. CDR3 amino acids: CSVKTGLNTEAFF. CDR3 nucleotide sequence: TGCAGCGTTAAGACAGGCTTGAACACTGAAGCTTTCTTT.

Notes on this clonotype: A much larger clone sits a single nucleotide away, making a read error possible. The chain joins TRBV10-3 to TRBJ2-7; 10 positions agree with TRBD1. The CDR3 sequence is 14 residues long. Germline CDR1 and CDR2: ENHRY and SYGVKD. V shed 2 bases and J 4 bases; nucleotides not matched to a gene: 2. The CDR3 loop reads CAISEGQGGYEQYF. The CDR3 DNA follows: TGTGCCATCAGTGAGGGACAGGGGGGGTACGAGCAGTACTTC.

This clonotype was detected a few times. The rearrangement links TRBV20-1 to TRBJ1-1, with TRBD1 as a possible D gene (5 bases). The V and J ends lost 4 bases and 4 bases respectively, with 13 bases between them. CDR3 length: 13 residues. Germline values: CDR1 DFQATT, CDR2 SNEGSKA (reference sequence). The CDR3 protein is CSAKAPGGTEAFF. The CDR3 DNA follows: TGCAGTGCTAAAGCCCCCGGGGGCACTGAAGCTTTCTTT.

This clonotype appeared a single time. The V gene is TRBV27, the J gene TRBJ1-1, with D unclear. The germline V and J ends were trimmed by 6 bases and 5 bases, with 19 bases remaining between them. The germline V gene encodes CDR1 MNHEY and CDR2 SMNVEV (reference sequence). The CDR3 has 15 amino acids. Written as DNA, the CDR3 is TGTGCCAGCAGAACTTTCGAAGTAGGCGGTACTGAAGCTTTCTTT. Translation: CASRTFEVGGTEAFF.

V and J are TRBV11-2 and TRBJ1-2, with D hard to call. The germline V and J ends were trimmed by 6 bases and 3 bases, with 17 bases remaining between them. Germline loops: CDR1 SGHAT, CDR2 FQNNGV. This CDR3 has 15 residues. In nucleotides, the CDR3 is TGTGCCAGCAGAATAGCGGCCGTGAGGGACTATGGCTACACCTTC. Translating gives CASRIAAVRDYGYTF. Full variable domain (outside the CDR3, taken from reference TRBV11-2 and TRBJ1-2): EAGVAQSPRYKIIEKRQSVAFWCNPISGHATLYWYQQILGQGPKLLIQFQNNGVVDDSQLPKDRFSAERLKGVDSTLKIQPAKLEDSAVYLCASRIAAVRDYGYTFGSGTRLTVV.

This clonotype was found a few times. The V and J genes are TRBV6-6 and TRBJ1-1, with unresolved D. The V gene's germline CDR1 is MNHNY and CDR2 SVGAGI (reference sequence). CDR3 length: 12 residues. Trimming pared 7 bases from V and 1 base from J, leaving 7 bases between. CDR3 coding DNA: TGTGCCAGCACCGTACCGAACACTGAAGCTTTCTTT. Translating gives CASTVPNTEAFF.

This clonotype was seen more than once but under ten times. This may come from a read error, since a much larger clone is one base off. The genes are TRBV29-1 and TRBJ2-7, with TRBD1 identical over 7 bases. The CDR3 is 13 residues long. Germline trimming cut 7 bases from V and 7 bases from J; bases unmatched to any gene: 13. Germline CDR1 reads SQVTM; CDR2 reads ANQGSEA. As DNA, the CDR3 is TGCAGCGGTGGACAGGCCTCGTACAATGAGCAGTACTTC. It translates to CSGGQASYNEQYF.

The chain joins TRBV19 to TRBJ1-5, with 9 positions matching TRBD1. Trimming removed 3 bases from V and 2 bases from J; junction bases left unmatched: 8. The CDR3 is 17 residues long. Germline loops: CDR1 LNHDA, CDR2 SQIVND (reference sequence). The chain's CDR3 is CASSIRGTGLGNQPQHF. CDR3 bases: TGTGCCAGTAGTATTCGGGGGACAGGGTTGGGCAATCAGCCCCAGCATTTT.

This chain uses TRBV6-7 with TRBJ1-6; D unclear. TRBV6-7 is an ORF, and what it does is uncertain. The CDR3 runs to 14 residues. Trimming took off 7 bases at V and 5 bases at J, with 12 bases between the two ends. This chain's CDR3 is CASKGPKDNSPLHF. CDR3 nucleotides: TGTGCCAGCAAGGGCCCAAAGGATAATTCACCCCTCCACTTT.

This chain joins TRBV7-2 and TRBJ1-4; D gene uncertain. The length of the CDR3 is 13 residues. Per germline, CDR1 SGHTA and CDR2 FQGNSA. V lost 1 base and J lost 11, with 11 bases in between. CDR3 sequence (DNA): TGTGCCAGCAGCTTAGGTCTGGGTCGGAAACTGTTTTTT. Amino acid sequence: CASSLGLGRKLFF.

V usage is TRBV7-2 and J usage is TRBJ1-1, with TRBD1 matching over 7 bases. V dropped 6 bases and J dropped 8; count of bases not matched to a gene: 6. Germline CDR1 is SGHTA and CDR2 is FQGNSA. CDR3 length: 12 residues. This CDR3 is CASSWEDREAFF. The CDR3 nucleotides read TGTGCCAGCAGTTGGGAGGACAGGGAAGCTTTCTTT. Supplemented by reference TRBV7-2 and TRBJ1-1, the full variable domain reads GAGVSQSPSNKVTEKGKDVELRCDPISGHTALYWYRQSLGQGLEFLIYFQGNSAPDKSGLPSDRFSAERTGGSVSTLTIQRTQQEDSAVYLCASSWEDREAFFGQGTRLTVV.

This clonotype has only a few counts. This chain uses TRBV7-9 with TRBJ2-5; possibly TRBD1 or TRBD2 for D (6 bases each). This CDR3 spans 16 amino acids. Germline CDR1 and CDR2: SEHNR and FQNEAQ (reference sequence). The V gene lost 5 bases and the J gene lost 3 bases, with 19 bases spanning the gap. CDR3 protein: CASSQEGGYREETQYF. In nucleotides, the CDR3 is TGTGCCAGCAGCCAAGAGGGAGGTTACAGGGAAGAGACCCAGTACTTC.

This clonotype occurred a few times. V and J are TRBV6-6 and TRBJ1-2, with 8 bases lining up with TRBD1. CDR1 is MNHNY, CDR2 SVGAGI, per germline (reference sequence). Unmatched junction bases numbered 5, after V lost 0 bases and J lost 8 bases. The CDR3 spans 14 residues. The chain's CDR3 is CASSYSGQGRGYTF. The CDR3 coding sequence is TGTGCCAGCAGTTACTCCGGACAGGGCCGGGGCTACACCTTC.

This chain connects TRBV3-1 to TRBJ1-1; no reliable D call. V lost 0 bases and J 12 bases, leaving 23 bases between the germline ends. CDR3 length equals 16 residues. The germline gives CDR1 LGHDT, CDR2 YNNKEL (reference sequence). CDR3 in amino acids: CASSQDMLGGPNGTFF. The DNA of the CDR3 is TGTGCCAGCAGCCAAGATATGTTGGGAGGGCCGAATGGGACTTTCTTT. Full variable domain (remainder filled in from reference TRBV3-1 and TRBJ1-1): DTAVSQTPKYLVTQMGNDKSIKCEQNLGHDTMYWYKQDSKKFLKIMFSYNNKELIINETVPNRFSPKSPDKAHLNLHINSLELGDSAVYFCASSQDMLGGPNGTFFGQGTRLTVV.

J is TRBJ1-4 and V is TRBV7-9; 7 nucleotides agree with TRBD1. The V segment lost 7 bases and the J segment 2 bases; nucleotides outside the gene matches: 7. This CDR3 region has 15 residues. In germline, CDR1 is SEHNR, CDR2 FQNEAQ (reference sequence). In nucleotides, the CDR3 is TGTGCCAGCAACAGACAGGGCCTCACTAATGAAAAACTGTTTTTT. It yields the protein CASNRQGLTNEKLFF.

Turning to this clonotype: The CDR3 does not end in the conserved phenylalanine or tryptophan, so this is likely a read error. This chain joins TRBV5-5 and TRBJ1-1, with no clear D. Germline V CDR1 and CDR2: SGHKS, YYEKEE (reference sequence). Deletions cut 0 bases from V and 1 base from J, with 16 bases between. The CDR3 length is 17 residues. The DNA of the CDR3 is TGTGCCAGCAGCTTGGCTGTGGCCAAACGGCGGAACACTGAAGCTTTCTTG. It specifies CASSLAVAKRRNTEAFL.

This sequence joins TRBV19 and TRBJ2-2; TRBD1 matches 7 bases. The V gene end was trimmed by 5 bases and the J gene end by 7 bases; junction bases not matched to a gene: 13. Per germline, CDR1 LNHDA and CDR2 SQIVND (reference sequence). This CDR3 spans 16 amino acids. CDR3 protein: CASSFDRGPVGGELFF. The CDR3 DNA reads TGTGCCAGTAGTTTCGATAGGGGGCCCGTTGGCGGGGAGCTGTTTTTT. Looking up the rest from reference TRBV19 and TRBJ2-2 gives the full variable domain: DGGITQSPKYLFRKEGQNVTLSCEQNLNHDAMYWYRQDPGQGLRLIYYSQIVNDFQKGDIAEGYSVSREKKESFPLTVTSAQKNPTAFYLCASSFDRGPVGGELFFGEGSRLTVL.

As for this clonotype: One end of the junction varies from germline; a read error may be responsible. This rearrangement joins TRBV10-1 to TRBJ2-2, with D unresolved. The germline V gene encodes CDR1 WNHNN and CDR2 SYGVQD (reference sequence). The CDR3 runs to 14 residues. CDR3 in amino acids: CASSYLAATGELFF. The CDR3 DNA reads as TGTGCCAGCAGTTACCTGGCCGCCACCGGGGAGCTGTTTTTT.

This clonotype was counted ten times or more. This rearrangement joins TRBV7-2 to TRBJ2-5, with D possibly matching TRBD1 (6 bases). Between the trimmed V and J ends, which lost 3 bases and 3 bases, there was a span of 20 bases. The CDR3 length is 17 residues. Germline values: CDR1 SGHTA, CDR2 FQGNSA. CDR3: CASSFYPTGQGEETQYF. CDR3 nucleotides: TGTGCCAGCAGCTTCTACCCTACGGGACAAGGGGAAGAGACCCAGTACTTC.

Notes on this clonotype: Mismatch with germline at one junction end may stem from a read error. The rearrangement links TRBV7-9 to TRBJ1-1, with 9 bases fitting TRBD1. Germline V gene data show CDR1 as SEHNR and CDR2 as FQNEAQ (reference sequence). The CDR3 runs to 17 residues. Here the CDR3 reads CASSLGLQGAKNTEAFF. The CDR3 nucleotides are TGCGCCAGCAGCTTGGGTCTACAGGGGGCGAAGAACACTGAAGCTTTCTTT.

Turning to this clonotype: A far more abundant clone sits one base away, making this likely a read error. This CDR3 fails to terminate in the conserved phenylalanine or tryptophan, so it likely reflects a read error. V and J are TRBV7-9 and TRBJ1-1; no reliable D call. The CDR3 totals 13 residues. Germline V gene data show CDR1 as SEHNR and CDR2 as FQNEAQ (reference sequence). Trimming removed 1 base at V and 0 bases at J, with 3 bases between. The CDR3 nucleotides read TGTGCCAGCAGCTTAGTAATGAACACTGAAGCTTTCCTT. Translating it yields CASSLVMNTEAFL.

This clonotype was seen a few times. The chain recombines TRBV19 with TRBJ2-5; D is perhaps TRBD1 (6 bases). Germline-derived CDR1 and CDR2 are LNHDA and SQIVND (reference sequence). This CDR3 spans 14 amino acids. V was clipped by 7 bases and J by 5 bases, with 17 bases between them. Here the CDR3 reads CASKSDSSMETQYF. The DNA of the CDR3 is TGTGCCAGTAAATCGGACAGCTCAATGGAGACCCAGTACTTC. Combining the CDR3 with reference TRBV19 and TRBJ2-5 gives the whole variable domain DGGITQSPKYLFRKEGQNVTLSCEQNLNHDAMYWYRQDPGQGLRLIYYSQIVNDFQKGDIAEGYSVSREKKESFPLTVTSAQKNPTAFYLCASKSDSSMETQYFGPGTRLLVL.